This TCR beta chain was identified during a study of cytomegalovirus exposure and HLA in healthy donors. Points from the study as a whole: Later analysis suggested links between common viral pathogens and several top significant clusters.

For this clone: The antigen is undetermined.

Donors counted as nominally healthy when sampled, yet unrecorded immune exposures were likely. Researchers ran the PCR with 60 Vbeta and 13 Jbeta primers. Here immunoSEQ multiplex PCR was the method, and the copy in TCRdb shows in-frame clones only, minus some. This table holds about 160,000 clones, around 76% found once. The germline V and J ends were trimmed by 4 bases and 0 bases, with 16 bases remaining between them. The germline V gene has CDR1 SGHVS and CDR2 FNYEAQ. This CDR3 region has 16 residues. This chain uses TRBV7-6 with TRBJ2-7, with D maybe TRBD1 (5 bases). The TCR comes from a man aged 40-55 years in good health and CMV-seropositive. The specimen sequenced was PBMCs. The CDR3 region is CASSSRGGPLSYEQYF. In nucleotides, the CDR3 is TGTGCCAGCAGCTCTAGGGGTGGGCCACTCTCCTACGAGCAGTACTTC.